This is a list of T cell receptor beta chains from one sample in a study of cytomegalovirus exposure and HLA in healthy donors. Sequencing was performed with immunoSEQ multiplex PCR; in TCRdb, only in-frame clones are kept and a portion is missing. This table has under 150,000 clones, around 81% appearing once. The sample was PBMCs. These receptors were obtained from a woman in her forties or fifties in good health and CMV-seronegative. Both conserved end residues are part of each CDR3. D genes are given only for firm matches. Expanded clones are given a class, and other clones once, few, many or no size at all.

TRBD2	TRBJ2-2	.	TRBV15	TGTGCCACCAGCAGAGCTAGCGGGGCCGGGGAGCTGTTTTTT	CATSRASGAGELFF
TRBD2	TRBJ2-4	.	TRBV27	TGTGCCAGCAGTTTAGTGGGCGGGAGGACCAAAAACATTCAGTACTTC	CASSLVGGRTKNIQYF
.	TRBJ2-7	.	TRBV27	TGTGCCAGCAGTCCCAGGGGTCGGTACGAGCAGTACTTC	CASSPRGRYEQYF
TRBD2	TRBJ2-5	.	TRBV7-2	TGTGCCAGCAGCCTTGGGACTAGCGGGAGGATTTTAGAGACCCAGTACTTC	CASSLGTSGRILETQYF
TRBD1	TRBJ2-1	.	TRBV7-3	TGTGCCAGCAGCCCACCCGGGACAGGCAACAATGAGCAGTTCTTC	CASSPPGTGNNEQFF
TRBD1	TRBJ1-1	once	TRBV5-6	TGTGCCAGCAGCTTGATCTACAGGGGGCTGAACACTGAAGCTTTCTTT	CASSLIYRGLNTEAFF
.	TRBJ2-7	.	TRBV7-9	TGTGCCAGCAGCCTAAGGGACTTCGAGCAGTACTTC	CASSLRDFEQYF
.	TRBJ1-1	.	TRBV4-1	TGCGCCAGCAGCCAAGGACAGCTCGTGAACACTGAAGCTTTCTTT	CASSQGQLVNTEAFF
TRBD2	TRBJ2-2	.	TRBV29-1	TGCAGCGTCATACCGGGACTAGCGTCTACCGGGGAGCTGTTTTTT	CSVIPGLASTGELFF
TRBD1	TRBJ1-1	.	TRBV30	TGTGCCTGGCAGGTTTCTGGGGACAGGGGGCCCAACACTGAAGCTTTCTTT	CAWQVSGDRGPNTEAFF
.	TRBJ1-5	.	TRBV4-3	TGCGCCAGCAGCCAAGAGCCAGGTTATCAGCCCCAGCATTTT	CASSQEPGYQPQHF
.	TRBJ2-7	few	TRBV6-1	TGTGCCAGCAGTGAACGGGAACACTACGAGCAGTACTTC	CASSEREHYEQYF
.	TRBJ2-2	.	TRBV28	TGTGCCAGCAGCCGTTTCTCCCCGGGGGTAGGCACCGGGGAGCTGTTTTTT	CASSRFSPGVGTGELFF
TRBD1	TRBJ1-2	.	TRBV5-4	TGTGCCAGCAGGTTTGACAGGGCAGACTATGGCTACACCTTC	CASRFDRADYGYTF